The subject of this entry is one T cell receptor (beta chain). Antigen: not known. CDR1 and CDR2 (germline): SGHAT, FQNNGV. The CDR3 runs to 19 residues. V lost 6 bases, J lost 2 bases, and 12 bases stayed unmatched. The data were taken from a study of CD8 T cells in ankylosing spondylitis. Findings of the study overall: Researchers reportedly found disease-linked clones significantly enriched in matched ankylosing spondylitis synovial fluid. Earlier work had already found some motif variants in reactive arthritis synovial fluid and blood. One TCR beta motif, made up of seven to nine highly homologous variants, appeared characteristic of ankylosing spondylitis blood.

The authors made TCR beta libraries by quantitative 5'-RACE with molecular barcodes. TCRdb reprocessed the 5' RACE reads via MiXCR and lists one record per CDR3 protein. The sample has around 320,000 distinct CDR3 sequences, around 20% seen once; the top ten hold 3.5%. The chain couples TRBV11-2 to TRBJ2-2, with 13 bases lining up with TRBD2. Input material: blood, either unsorted or a sorted T cell fraction (not recorded which). This clonotype was sampled from a female donor with ankylosing spondylitis or in good health (not recorded which). The CDR3 bases are TGTGCCAGCAGGAAACTCAAGACTAGCGGGAGGCATAACACCGGGGAGCTGTTTTTT. Translation gives CASRKLKTSGRHNTGELFF.